Below, 4 T cell receptor beta chains from the same sample are listed, as sequenced in a study of regulatory T cells in long-lasting Graves disease (dated by TCRdb to the early 2020s). The library came from multiplex PCR. Sequencing relied on an Illumina HiSeq 4000. iRepertoire HTBI primers and Arm-PCR amplification of CDR3 regions were used to construct TCR beta libraries. The raw public reads went through TCRdb reprocessing: fastp at Q25, MiXCR clone calling, in-frame beta chains kept. Identical CDR3 protein sequences are pooled into one entry, listed with their most common genes and DNA. This sample is represented by 350,000 to 450,000 distinct CDR3 sequences; roughly a fifth of them were singletons. Approximately 14% of the sample belongs to the ten largest clones. The time point label of this sample denotes: persistent/refractory GD, antithyroid drugs over 5 years with positive TRAb. For both TCR sequencing and RNA sequencing, RNA was extracted from PBMCs in TRIzol.

This material consisted of peripheral blood mononuclear cells (PBMCs), taken when the disease was refractory, from a patient treated with antithyroid drugs. These receptors were obtained from a female donor with Graves disease.

This chain uses TRBV6-1 with TRBJ2-7; D remains unclear. Germline V gives CDR1 MNHNS, CDR2 SASEGT. The germline V and J ends were trimmed by 3 bases and 0 bases, with 9 bases remaining between them. This CDR3 is 14 amino acids long. As DNA, the CDR3 is TGTGCCAGCAGTGATCGACATGACTCCTACGAGCAGTACTTC. Its translation: CASSDRHDSYEQYF.

The chain is built from TRBV28 and TRBJ2-1; no firm D call. Germline V gene lookup returns CDR1 MDHEN and CDR2 SYDVKM. V gave up 1 base and J gave up 5 bases, with 12 bases separating them. The CDR3 has 15 amino acids. CDR3 DNA: TGTGCCAGCAGTTTATCCCCCCGCTGGGACAATGAGCAGTTCTTC. Its protein is CASSLSPRWDNEQFF.

This clonotype was picked up a small number of times. Its ends do not fully match the called genes, so a read error is possible. The chain recombines TRBV20-1 with TRBJ2-7; weak D call: TRBD2 (6 bases). CDR1 DFQATT and CDR2 SNEGSKA come from the germline V gene (reference sequence). There are 11 residues in the CDR3. The CDR3 DNA sequence: TGCAGTGCTAGGGGTCTAGCGCAGGAGCACTTC. It specifies CSARGLAQEHF.

This clonotype was observed a few times. This sequence joins TRBV5-1 and TRBJ1-6; 8 bases map to TRBD1. The CDR3 runs to 16 residues. From germline, CDR1 is SGHRS and CDR2 YFSETQ. The V gene end was trimmed by 4 bases and the J gene end by 4 bases; junction bases not matched to a gene: 7. In nucleotides, the CDR3 is TGCGCCAGCAGCGGAGGGACAGGAGCTTATAATTCACCCCTCCACTTT. Its protein product is CASSGGTGAYNSPLHF.